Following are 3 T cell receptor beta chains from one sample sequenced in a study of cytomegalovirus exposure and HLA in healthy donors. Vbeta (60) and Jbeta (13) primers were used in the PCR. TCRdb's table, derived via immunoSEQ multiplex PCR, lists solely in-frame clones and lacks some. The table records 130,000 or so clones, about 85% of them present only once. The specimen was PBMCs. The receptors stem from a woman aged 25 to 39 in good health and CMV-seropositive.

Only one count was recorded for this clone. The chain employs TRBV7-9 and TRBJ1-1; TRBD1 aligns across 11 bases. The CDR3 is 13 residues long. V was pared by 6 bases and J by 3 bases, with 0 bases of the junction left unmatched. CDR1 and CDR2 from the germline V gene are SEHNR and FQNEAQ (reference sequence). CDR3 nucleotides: TGTGCCAGCAGGGGACAGGGGGACACTGAAGCTTTCTTT. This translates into CASRGQGDTEAFF.

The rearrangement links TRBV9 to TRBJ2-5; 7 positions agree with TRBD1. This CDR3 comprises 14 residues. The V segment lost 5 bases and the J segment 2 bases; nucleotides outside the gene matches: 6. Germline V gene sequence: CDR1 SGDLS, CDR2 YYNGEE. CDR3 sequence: CASSGTVVQETQYF. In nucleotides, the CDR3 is TGTGCCAGCAGTGGGACAGTAGTGCAAGAGACCCAGTACTTC.

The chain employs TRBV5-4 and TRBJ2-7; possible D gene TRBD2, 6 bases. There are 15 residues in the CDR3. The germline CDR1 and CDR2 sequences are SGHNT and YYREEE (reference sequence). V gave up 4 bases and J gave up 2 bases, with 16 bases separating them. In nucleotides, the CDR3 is TGTGCCAGCAGCCTCCTGGAGGGGCCTACCTACGAGCAGTACTTC. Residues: CASSLLEGPTYEQYF.